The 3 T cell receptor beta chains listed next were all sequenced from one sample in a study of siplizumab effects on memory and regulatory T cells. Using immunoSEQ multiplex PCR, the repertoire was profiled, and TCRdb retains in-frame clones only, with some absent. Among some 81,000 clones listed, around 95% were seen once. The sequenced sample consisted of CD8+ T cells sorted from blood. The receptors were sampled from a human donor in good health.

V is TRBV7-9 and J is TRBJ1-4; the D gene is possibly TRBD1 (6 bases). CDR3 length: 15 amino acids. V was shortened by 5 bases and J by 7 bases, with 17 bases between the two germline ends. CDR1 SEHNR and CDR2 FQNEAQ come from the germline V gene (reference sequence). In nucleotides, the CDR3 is TGTGCCAGCAGCCCTCGAACAGGGCGGGGTGAAAAACTGTTTTTT. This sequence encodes CASSPRTGRGEKLFF.

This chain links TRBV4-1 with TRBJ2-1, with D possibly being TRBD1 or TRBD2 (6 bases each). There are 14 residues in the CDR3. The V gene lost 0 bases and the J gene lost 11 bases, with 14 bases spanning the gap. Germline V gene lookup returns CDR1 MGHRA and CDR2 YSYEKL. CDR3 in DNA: TGCGCCAGCAGCCAAGAGTCTGTCGGGGGCCAGCAGTTCTTC. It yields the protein CASSQESVGGQQFF.

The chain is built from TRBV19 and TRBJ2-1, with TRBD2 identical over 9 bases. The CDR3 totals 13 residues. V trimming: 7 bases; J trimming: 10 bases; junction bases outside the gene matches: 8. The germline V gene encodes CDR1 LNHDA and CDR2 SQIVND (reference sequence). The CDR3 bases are TGTGCCAGTATGCCTAGCGGGACGGCGGAGCAGTTCTTC. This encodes CASMPSGTAEQFF.